A selection of T cell receptor beta chains follows, all from one sample in a study of T cells after yellow fever vaccination. TCRdb passed the 5' RACE reads through MiXCR, listing each CDR3 protein once. This table holds 150,000 to 200,000 distinct CDR3 sequences, about 11% found once. The starting material was CD8+ T cells sorted from PBMCs, obtained 15 days after the yellow fever booster vaccination. The receptors here all came from a man aged 18 to 29 who received the YFV17D yellow fever vaccine. The CDR3 runs from the conserved cysteine through the conserved F or W. Each record gives: clone size, J gene, CDR3 length, V gene, D gene, CDR3 protein, CDR3 DNA. The D gene is left open where the match is weak. Size is omitted from some rows. Given values are once, few, many or a class for expanded clones.

. TRBJ1-1 14 TRBV18 . CASSPPGRGTEAFF TGTGCCAGCTCACCACCGGGGCGCGGCACTGAAGCTTTCTTT
. TRBJ2-1 11 TRBV15 . CATRDYNEQFF TGTGCCACCAGGGACTACAATGAGCAGTTCTTC
many TRBJ2-5 18 TRBV6-6 TRBD2 CASPRTESASGVWETQYF TGTGCCAGCCCAAGGACAGAATCGGCTAGCGGGGTTTGGGAGACCCAGTACTTC
many TRBJ2-3 15 TRBV5-1 . CASLEGGGSTDTQYF TGCGCCAGCCTCGAGGGGGGGGGCAGCACAGATACGCAGTATTTT
. TRBJ2-5 16 TRBV28 TRBD2 CASSPASGGAGETQYF TGTGCCAGCAGTCCGGCATCGGGGGGGGCCGGGGAGACCCAGTACTTC
once TRBJ2-3 17 TRBV7-2 . CASSFNVVGAVTDKQYF TGTGCCAGCAGCTTCAACGTCGTGGGAGCCGTCACAGATAAGCAGTATTTT
. TRBJ2-5 15 TRBV5-5 TRBD2 CASSGSGGAGETQYF TGTGCCAGCAGCGGTAGCGGGGGGGCCGGAGAGACCCAGTACTTC
few TRBJ2-2 16 TRBV5-1 TRBD1 CASSLPRGRDTGELFF TGCGCCAGCAGCTTGCCCAGGGGGCGCGACACCGGGGAGCTGTTTTTT
few TRBJ2-5 15 TRBV29-1 . CSVEDRGPAFETQYF TGCAGCGTTGAAGATAGGGGACCTGCCTTTGAGACCCAGTACTTC
few TRBJ2-7 13 TRBV7-6 . CASSLGGGFEQYF TGTGCCAGCAGCTTAGGTGGGGGGTTCGAGCAGTACTTC
. TRBJ1-6 15 TRBV9 . CASSVSDTGLSPLHF TGTGCCAGCAGCGTCTCGGATACGGGATTATCGCCCCTCCACTTT
few TRBJ2-5 16 TRBV4-1 . CASSPSGTPTGETQYF TGCGCCAGCAGCCCGTCGGGGACCCCGACGGGAGAGACCCAGTACTTC
. TRBJ1-4 16 TRBV12-5 TRBD1 CASGLVLGGYDEKLFF TGTGCTAGTGGTTTGGTATTAGGGGGCTACGATGAAAAACTGTTTTTT
. TRBJ2-7 17 TRBV2 TRBD1 CASQWGQSPPKNYEQYF TGTGCCAGCCAGTGGGGACAGAGCCCACCAAAGAACTACGAGCAGTACTTC
few TRBJ2-3 17 TRBV12-3/TRBV12-4 TRBD2 CASSPWGSGGLTDTQYF TGTGCCAGCAGTCCCTGGGGTAGCGGGGGGTTAACAGATACGCAGTATTTT
. TRBJ2-1 18 TRBV4-3 . CASSQDPQGHASYNEQFF TGCGCCAGCAGCCAAGATCCCCAGGGTCACGCCTCCTACAATGAGCAGTTCTTC
. TRBJ1-2 16 TRBV6-6 TRBD1 CASSYRSDRGRSGYTF TGTGCCAGCAGTTACCGGTCGGACAGGGGGCGTTCTGGCTACACCTTC
. TRBJ1-2 13 TRBV6-1 . CASSERANYGYTF TGTGCCAGCAGTGAACGGGCTAACTATGGCTACACCTTC
. TRBJ1-5 15 TRBV12-3/TRBV12-4 . CASSLVPQPNQPQHF TGTGCCAGCAGTTTAGTCCCCCAGCCCAATCAGCCCCAGCATTTT
few TRBJ1-5 16 TRBV2 TRBD1 CASSESGTGAHQPQHF TGTGCCAGCAGTGAATCGGGAACAGGGGCACATCAGCCCCAGCATTTT
. TRBJ2-2 14 TRBV10-1 TRBD1 CASRRDRYTGELFF TGCGCCAGCAGGAGGGACAGATACACCGGGGAGCTGTTTTTT
few TRBJ2-1 15 TRBV6-2/TRBV6-3 TRBD2 CASALAGALYNEQFF TGTGCCAGCGCCCTAGCGGGGGCCTTGTACAATGAGCAGTTCTTC
. TRBJ2-1 19 TRBV14 TRBD2 CASSQKPGTSGASYNEQFF TGTGCCAGCAGCCAAAAACCCGGGACTAGCGGGGCTTCCTACAATGAGCAGTTCTTC
large TRBJ1-1 14 TRBV7-2 TRBD1 CASSLGSGGTEAFF TGTGCCAGCAGCTTAGGGTCAGGGGGCACTGAAGCTTTCTTT
. TRBJ1-2 16 TRBV5-1 TRBD1 CASSLTADRVLPSYTF TGCGCCAGCAGCTTAACCGCGGACAGGGTATTACCGAGCTACACCTTC
few TRBJ2-7 15 TRBV5-1 TRBD1 CASSLWRDRSYEQYF TGCGCCAGCAGCTTATGGCGGGACAGGTCCTACGAGCAGTACTTC
many TRBJ2-1 16 TRBV4-3 . CASSQDRLRTYNEQFF TGCGCCAGCAGCCAAGATAGGCTACGGACCTACAATGAGCAGTTCTTC
few TRBJ2-5 15 TRBV4-1 . CASSQEPGPGETQYF TGCGCCAGCAGCCAAGAACCGGGGCCCGGGGAGACCCAGTACTTC
many TRBJ2-1 12 TRBV7-9 . CASSPGHNEQFF TGTGCCAGCAGCCCGGGACACAATGAGCAGTTCTTC
. TRBJ1-1 12 TRBV6-2/TRBV6-3 . CASSRGTAEAFF TGTGCCAGCAGTCGAGGGACCGCTGAAGCTTTCTTT
. TRBJ2-3 19 TRBV3-1 TRBD2 CASSQGEPAGGRFTDTQYF TGTGCCAGCAGCCAAGGGGAGCCAGCGGGGGGGCGTTTCACAGATACGCAGTATTTT
few TRBJ2-7 14 TRBV7-9 . CASSSQAGWDEQYF TGTGCCAGCAGCTCCCAGGCAGGGTGGGACGAGCAGTACTTC
. TRBJ1-4 13 TRBV6-2/TRBV6-3 . CASSQGYNEKLFF TGTGCCAGCAGCCAGGGGTATAATGAAAAACTGTTTTTT
. TRBJ1-1 15 TRBV27 . CASSSMGRKNTEAFF TGTGCCAGCAGTTCAATGGGACGGAAGAACACTGAAGCTTTCTTT
many TRBJ2-7 15 TRBV7-2 . CASSPIPWPNYEQYF TGTGCCAGCAGTCCCATCCCATGGCCGAACTACGAGCAGTACTTC
once TRBJ2-3 15 TRBV6-2/TRBV6-3 TRBD2 CASRSTSGYTDTQYF TGTGCCAGCAGATCGACTAGCGGTTACACAGATACGCAGTATTTT
few TRBJ2-3 15 TRBV4-1 TRBD2 CASSQGRGETDTQYF TGCGCCAGCAGCCAAGGTCGGGGGGAGACAGATACGCAGTATTTT
. TRBJ1-1 16 TRBV10-3 . CAISEATGPANTEAFF TGTGCCATCAGTGAGGCGACTGGTCCCGCGAACACTGAAGCTTTCTTT
. TRBJ2-1 14 TRBV9 . CASSVVVQDNEQFF TGTGCCAGCAGCGTAGTCGTACAGGACAATGAGCAGTTCTTC
. TRBJ2-3 14 TRBV4-1 . CASSLMDLTDTQYF TGCGCCAGCAGCCTAATGGACCTCACAGATACGCAGTATTTT
. TRBJ2-3 19 TRBV24-1 . CATSEEQVGGRLGTDTQYF TGTGCCACCAGTGAGGAGCAAGTGGGGGGGCGCTTAGGCACAGATACGCAGTATTTT
few TRBJ1-3 17 TRBV7-6 . CASSSGFRPAGGNTIYF TGTGCCAGCAGCTCTGGGTTCCGGCCCGCGGGTGGAAACACCATATATTTT
few TRBJ1-5 14 TRBV6-6 . CASSYSGVRQPQHF TGTGCCAGCAGTTACTCGGGGGTACGTCAGCCCCAGCATTTT
few TRBJ2-3 16 TRBV24-1 TRBD1 CATSDFGTGGRDTQYF TGTGCCACCAGTGATTTTGGGACAGGGGGACGAGATACGCAGTATTTT
. TRBJ2-1 17 TRBV18 TRBD1 CASSPPDRGDPYNEQFF TGTGCCAGCTCACCACCGGACAGGGGCGATCCCTACAATGAGCAGTTCTTC
. TRBJ1-5 14 TRBV9 . CASSPEGGNQPQHF TGTGCCAGCAGCCCGGAAGGGGGCAATCAGCCCCAGCATTTT
. TRBJ2-3 16 TRBV27 TRBD2 CASSPASGGATDTQYF TGTGCCAGCAGTCCAGCTAGCGGGGGGGCCACAGATACGCAGTATTTT
. TRBJ2-3 16 TRBV12-3/TRBV12-4 TRBD2 CASLERGAVSTDTQYF TGTGCCAGCCTCGAGCGGGGGGCCGTTAGCACAGATACGCAGTATTTT
many TRBJ2-4 14 TRBV27 TRBD1 CASSFRGAKNIQYF TGTGCCAGCAGTTTCAGGGGGGCCAAAAACATTCAGTACTTC
. TRBJ1-4 16 TRBV4-1 TRBD1 CASSGTGGVRNEKLFF TGCGCCAGCAGCGGGACAGGGGGCGTCCGTAACGAAAAACTGTTTTTT
. TRBJ2-5 12 TRBV7-8 . CASSGAVETQYF TGTGCCAGCAGCGGGGCTGTGGAGACCCAGTACTTC